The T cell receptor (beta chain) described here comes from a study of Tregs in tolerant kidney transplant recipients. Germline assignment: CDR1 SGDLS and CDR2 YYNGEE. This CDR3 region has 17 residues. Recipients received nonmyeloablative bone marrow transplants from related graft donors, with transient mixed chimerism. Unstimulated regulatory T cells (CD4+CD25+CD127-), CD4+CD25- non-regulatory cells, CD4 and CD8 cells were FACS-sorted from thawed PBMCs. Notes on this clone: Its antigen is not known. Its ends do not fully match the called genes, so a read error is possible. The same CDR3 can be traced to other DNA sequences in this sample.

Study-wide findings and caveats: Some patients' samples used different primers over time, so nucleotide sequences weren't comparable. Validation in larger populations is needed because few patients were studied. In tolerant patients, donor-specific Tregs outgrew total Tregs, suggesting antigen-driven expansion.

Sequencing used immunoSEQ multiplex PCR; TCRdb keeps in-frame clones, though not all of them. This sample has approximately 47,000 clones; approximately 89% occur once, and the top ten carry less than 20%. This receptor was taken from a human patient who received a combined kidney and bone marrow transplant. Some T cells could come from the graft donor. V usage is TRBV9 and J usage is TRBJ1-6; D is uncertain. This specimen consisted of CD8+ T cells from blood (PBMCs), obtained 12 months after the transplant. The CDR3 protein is CASSAGLQSSYNSPLHF. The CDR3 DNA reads TGTGCCAGCAGCGCAGGACTTCAGAGCTCCTATAATTCCCCCCTCCACTTT.